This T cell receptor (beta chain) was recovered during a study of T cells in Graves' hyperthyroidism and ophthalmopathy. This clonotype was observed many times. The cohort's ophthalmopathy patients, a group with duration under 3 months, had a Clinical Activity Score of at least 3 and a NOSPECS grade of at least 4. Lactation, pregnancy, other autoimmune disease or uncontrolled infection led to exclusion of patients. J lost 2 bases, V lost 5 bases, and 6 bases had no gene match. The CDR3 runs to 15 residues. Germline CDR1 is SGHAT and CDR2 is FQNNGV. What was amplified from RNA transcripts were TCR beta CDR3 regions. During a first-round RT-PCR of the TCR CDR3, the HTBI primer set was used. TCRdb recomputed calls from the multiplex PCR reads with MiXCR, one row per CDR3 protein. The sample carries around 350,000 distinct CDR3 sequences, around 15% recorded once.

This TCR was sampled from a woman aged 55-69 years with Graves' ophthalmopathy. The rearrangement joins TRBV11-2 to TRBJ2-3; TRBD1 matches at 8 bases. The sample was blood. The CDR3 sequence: CASSRTGGNTDTQYF. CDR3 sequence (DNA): TGTGCCAGCAGCCGAACAGGGGGTAACACAGATACGCAGTATTTT.